A selection of T cell receptor beta chains follows, all from one sample in a study of OX40 agonist ivuxolimab in advanced cancers. Here immunoSEQ multiplex PCR was the method, and the copy in TCRdb shows in-frame clones only, minus some. The sample includes roughly 64,000 clones, around nine tenths seen only once; the top ten take around 0.76%. This specimen consisted of CD4+ or CD8+ T cells sorted from blood, obtained in a trial of the OX40 agonist ivuxolimab. The receptors stem from an adult with an advanced solid tumor such as melanoma, head and neck, liver or kidney cancer. The CDR3 runs from the conserved cysteine through the conserved F or W. A D gene is named only where the DNA matches it firmly. A clone size is listed for some rows: how often the clone was seen (once, few, many), or a class if it is expanded.

j_gene: TRBJ2-7; abundance: .; v_gene: TRBV30; d_gene: TRBD2; CDR3nt: TGTGCCTGGGGGGGGGTAGGGACCTCCTACGAGCAGTACTTC; CDR3aa: CAWGGVGTSYEQYF
j_gene: TRBJ1-1; abundance: .; v_gene: TRBV28; d_gene: TRBD1; CDR3nt: TGTGCCAGCAGCTCGACAGGGCCCACTGAAGCTTTCTTT; CDR3aa: CASSSTGPTEAFF
j_gene: TRBJ1-4; abundance: .; v_gene: TRBV19; d_gene: TRBD1; CDR3nt: TGTGCCAGTAGCCAACGGACAGGGGGCCATCGAGAAAAACTGTTTTTT; CDR3aa: CASSQRTGGHREKLFF
j_gene: TRBJ2-2; abundance: .; v_gene: TRBV19; d_gene: .; CDR3nt: TGTGCCAGTAGTATCGAACCCGACACCGGGGAGCTGTTTTTT; CDR3aa: CASSIEPDTGELFF
j_gene: TRBJ1-4; abundance: .; v_gene: TRBV4-1; d_gene: .; CDR3nt: TGCGCCAGCAGCCAAGAGAAAGGGTTGGGAAAACTGTTTTTT; CDR3aa: CASSQEKGLGKLFF
j_gene: TRBJ2-7; abundance: .; v_gene: TRBV5-5; d_gene: TRBD2; CDR3nt: TGTGCCAGCAGCAACAGTAGCGGGAGGGCCTACGAGCAGTACTTC; CDR3aa: CASSNSSGRAYEQYF
j_gene: TRBJ2-3; abundance: .; v_gene: TRBV5-1; d_gene: .; CDR3nt: TGCGCCAGCAGCACTCCCGGGAGCGGACCCACAGATACGCAGTATTTT; CDR3aa: CASSTPGSGPTDTQYF
j_gene: TRBJ2-3; abundance: .; v_gene: TRBV7-9; d_gene: .; CDR3nt: TGTGCCAGCAGCTCAGACGGGACTCTCCGCACAGATACGCAGTATTTT; CDR3aa: CASSSDGTLRTDTQYF
j_gene: TRBJ1-2; abundance: once; v_gene: TRBV4-1; d_gene: .; CDR3nt: TGCGCCAGCAGCCAAGATTGGGGCTATGGCTACACCTTC; CDR3aa: CASSQDWGYGYTF
j_gene: TRBJ2-5; abundance: .; v_gene: TRBV11-2; d_gene: .; CDR3nt: TGTGCCAGCAGCCTTGGCCAAGAGACCCAGTACTTC; CDR3aa: CASSLGQETQYF
j_gene: TRBJ1-1; abundance: .; v_gene: TRBV2; d_gene: .; CDR3nt: TGTGCCAGCAGTGAAATGGTGGGGCGGGCTGAAGCTTTCTTT; CDR3aa: CASSEMVGRAEAFF
j_gene: TRBJ1-1; abundance: .; v_gene: TRBV30; d_gene: .; CDR3nt: TGTGCCTGGAGACCCCCGGGGAGGGACGTTGGCACTGAAGCTTTCTTT; CDR3aa: CAWRPPGRDVGTEAFF
j_gene: TRBJ1-5; abundance: once; v_gene: TRBV6-6; d_gene: .; CDR3nt: TGTGCCAGCAGTAAAAACAGGAATAGCAATCAGCCCCAGCATTTT; CDR3aa: CASSKNRNSNQPQHF
j_gene: TRBJ1-2; abundance: .; v_gene: TRBV14; d_gene: .; CDR3nt: TGTGCCAGCAGCCCTTTCGACCGGTACCACTATGGCTACACCTTC; CDR3aa: CASSPFDRYHYGYTF
j_gene: TRBJ2-7; abundance: .; v_gene: TRBV6-1; d_gene: .; CDR3nt: TGTGCCAGCTCAATAGGGACCTACGAGCAGTACTTC; CDR3aa: CASSIGTYEQYF
j_gene: TRBJ2-5; abundance: .; v_gene: TRBV18; d_gene: .; CDR3nt: TGTGCCAGCTCCCTTGGGGCGTACCAAGAGACCCAGTACTTC; CDR3aa: CASSLGAYQETQYF
j_gene: TRBJ2-4; abundance: .; v_gene: TRBV6-5; d_gene: .; CDR3nt: TGTGCCGCAGGGCGGAAAAACATTCAGTACTTC; CDR3aa: CAAGRKNIQYF
j_gene: TRBJ2-3; abundance: .; v_gene: TRBV20-1; d_gene: .; CDR3nt: TGCAGTGCTCCGAAGGGCGATACGCAGTATTTT; CDR3aa: CSAPKGDTQYF
j_gene: TRBJ2-3; abundance: .; v_gene: TRBV19; d_gene: TRBD1; CDR3nt: TGTGCCAGTACCCGCGGACAGGGGGCGTATCCAGATACGCAGTATTTT; CDR3aa: CASTRGQGAYPDTQYF
j_gene: TRBJ1-2; abundance: .; v_gene: TRBV5-1; d_gene: .; CDR3nt: TGCGCCAGCAGCTTGGCCGGTGATTATGGCTACACCTTC; CDR3aa: CASSLAGDYGYTF
j_gene: TRBJ2-6; abundance: .; v_gene: TRBV19; d_gene: .; CDR3nt: TGTGCCAGTAGCCGGACGGGCTCTGGGGCCAACGTCCTGACTTTC; CDR3aa: CASSRTGSGANVLTF
j_gene: TRBJ2-1; abundance: .; v_gene: TRBV9; d_gene: TRBD2; CDR3nt: TGTGCCAGCAGCCCAATAGCGGGAGCGGGGAATGAGCAGTTCTTC; CDR3aa: CASSPIAGAGNEQFF
j_gene: TRBJ2-3; abundance: .; v_gene: TRBV2; d_gene: .; CDR3nt: TGTGCCAGCAGTGAACCAGGTCTACGTACGCAGTATTTT; CDR3aa: CASSEPGLRTQYF
j_gene: TRBJ1-1; abundance: .; v_gene: TRBV5-1; d_gene: TRBD1; CDR3nt: TGCGCCAGCAGCACCAGGACAGGGCCGAACACTGAAGCTTTCTTT; CDR3aa: CASSTRTGPNTEAFF
j_gene: TRBJ1-3; abundance: .; v_gene: TRBV14; d_gene: .; CDR3nt: TGTGCCAGCAGCCAAGGGACAGTCTCTGGAAACACCATATATTTT; CDR3aa: CASSQGTVSGNTIYF
j_gene: TRBJ1-4; abundance: .; v_gene: TRBV6-5; d_gene: .; CDR3nt: TGTGCCAGCAGTTACGTTCAGGGTAGTAGTGAAAAACTGTTTTTT; CDR3aa: CASSYVQGSSEKLFF
j_gene: TRBJ2-7; abundance: .; v_gene: TRBV6-5; d_gene: .; CDR3nt: TGTGCCAGCGGGGGATTTAGCGACCACGAGCAGTACTTC; CDR3aa: CASGGFSDHEQYF
j_gene: TRBJ2-7; abundance: .; v_gene: TRBV18; d_gene: .; CDR3nt: TGTGCCAGCTCGCCTAAAATCTTGGGGTACTACGAGCAGTACTTC; CDR3aa: CASSPKILGYYEQYF
j_gene: TRBJ2-1; abundance: .; v_gene: TRBV19; d_gene: TRBD2; CDR3nt: TGTGCCAGTAGTATAGACGGGACTAGCGGTTACAATGAGCAGTTCTTC; CDR3aa: CASSIDGTSGYNEQFF
j_gene: TRBJ2-5; abundance: .; v_gene: TRBV11-2; d_gene: TRBD1; CDR3nt: TGTGCCAGCAGCTCCACAGGGGAAGAGACCCAGTACTTC; CDR3aa: CASSSTGEETQYF
j_gene: TRBJ2-3; abundance: .; v_gene: TRBV7-2; d_gene: TRBD1; CDR3nt: TGTGCCAGCAGATCGGGACAGTACACGCAGTATTTT; CDR3aa: CASRSGQYTQYF
j_gene: TRBJ2-7; abundance: .; v_gene: TRBV18; d_gene: .; CDR3nt: TGTGCCAGCTCCCGGTCCCCCTCCTACGAGCAGTACTTC; CDR3aa: CASSRSPSYEQYF
j_gene: TRBJ1-2; abundance: .; v_gene: TRBV30; d_gene: .; CDR3nt: TGTGCCTGGAGTTACCCGGGACTTCGGCGGGGCTACACCTTC; CDR3aa: CAWSYPGLRRGYTF
j_gene: TRBJ2-5; abundance: .; v_gene: TRBV5-1; d_gene: TRBD2; CDR3nt: TGCGCCAGCAGCTCGGGAAGCGGGAGCCAAGAGACCCAGTACTTC; CDR3aa: CASSSGSGSQETQYF
j_gene: TRBJ2-5; abundance: .; v_gene: TRBV20-1; d_gene: .; CDR3nt: TGCAGTGCTAGAAAGGAGACCCAGTACTTC; CDR3aa: CSARKETQYF
j_gene: TRBJ2-4; abundance: .; v_gene: TRBV30; d_gene: .; CDR3nt: TGTGCCTGGACCGCCAACCTAGCCAAAAACATTCAGTACTTC; CDR3aa: CAWTANLAKNIQYF
j_gene: TRBJ1-4; abundance: .; v_gene: TRBV5-1; d_gene: TRBD1; CDR3nt: TGCGCCAGCAGCTCCCAGGGGGCCCATGAAAAACTGTTTTTT; CDR3aa: CASSSQGAHEKLFF
j_gene: TRBJ2-7; abundance: .; v_gene: TRBV5-1; d_gene: .; CDR3nt: TGCGCCAGCAGCTTGGGGACAGTTTTCTCCTACGAGCAGTACTTC; CDR3aa: CASSLGTVFSYEQYF
j_gene: TRBJ2-4; abundance: .; v_gene: TRBV7-9; d_gene: .; CDR3nt: TGTGCCAGCAGCTTGCTAGGAGAAAACATTCAGTACTTC; CDR3aa: CASSLLGENIQYF
j_gene: TRBJ2-1; abundance: .; v_gene: TRBV2; d_gene: .; CDR3nt: TGTGCCAGCCGTCGTGCGCAGGGCTACAATGAGCAGTTCTTC; CDR3aa: CASRRAQGYNEQFF
j_gene: TRBJ1-5; abundance: .; v_gene: TRBV5-6; d_gene: .; CDR3nt: TGTGCCAGCAGCTGGGGGTCAGAGCAGCCCCAGCATTTT; CDR3aa: CASSWGSEQPQHF
j_gene: TRBJ1-2; abundance: .; v_gene: TRBV6-5; d_gene: .; CDR3nt: TGTGCCAGCAGTTATGTTGACGGCTCCTATGGCTACACCTTC; CDR3aa: CASSYVDGSYGYTF
j_gene: TRBJ1-2; abundance: .; v_gene: TRBV5-6; d_gene: TRBD1; CDR3nt: TGTGCCAGCAGATACAGGGGGCTTGACTATGGCTACACCTTC; CDR3aa: CASRYRGLDYGYTF
j_gene: TRBJ2-7; abundance: once; v_gene: TRBV18; d_gene: TRBD1; CDR3nt: TGTGCCAGCTCTGCACAGGGGGCGGGGGAGCAGTACTTC; CDR3aa: CASSAQGAGEQYF
j_gene: TRBJ2-7; abundance: .; v_gene: TRBV25-1; d_gene: TRBD1; CDR3nt: TGTGCCAGCAGTCCCCGGACAGGGTGTTACTACGAGCAGTACTTC; CDR3aa: CASSPRTGCYYEQYF
j_gene: TRBJ1-1; abundance: .; v_gene: TRBV27; d_gene: .; CDR3nt: TGTGCCAGCAGCTTGTGGGAGAACACTGAAGCTTTCTTT; CDR3aa: CASSLWENTEAFF
j_gene: TRBJ1-1; abundance: .; v_gene: TRBV6-1; d_gene: .; CDR3nt: TGTGCCAGCACTATCAGGAGAACCCAGAACACTGAAGCTTTCTTT; CDR3aa: CASTIRRTQNTEAFF
j_gene: TRBJ2-7; abundance: .; v_gene: TRBV30; d_gene: .; CDR3nt: TGTGCCTGGAGCGAAGGGGCCTACGAGCAGTACTTC; CDR3aa: CAWSEGAYEQYF
j_gene: TRBJ1-4; abundance: few; v_gene: TRBV19; d_gene: .; CDR3nt: TGTGCCAGTAGTTCAGGGACGAATGAAAAACTGTTTTTT; CDR3aa: CASSSGTNEKLFF
j_gene: TRBJ1-1; abundance: .; v_gene: TRBV7-3; d_gene: .; CDR3nt: TGTGCCAGCAGCCTAGACGGCATGAACACTGAAGCTTTCTTT; CDR3aa: CASSLDGMNTEAFF
j_gene: TRBJ2-1; abundance: .; v_gene: TRBV6-1; d_gene: .; CDR3nt: TGTGCCAGCAGTCTCGTAGGGGCGAATGAGCAGTTCTTC; CDR3aa: CASSLVGANEQFF
j_gene: TRBJ2-5; abundance: .; v_gene: TRBV7-7; d_gene: TRBD2; CDR3nt: TGTGCTAGCAGCTTAGGACTAGCGGAAGAGACCCAGTACTTC; CDR3aa: CASSLGLAEETQYF
j_gene: TRBJ2-3; abundance: .; v_gene: TRBV10-1; d_gene: .; CDR3nt: TGCGCCAGCTCCCCGGGCACAGATACGCAGTATTTT; CDR3aa: CASSPGTDTQYF
j_gene: TRBJ2-5; abundance: once; v_gene: TRBV23-1; d_gene: TRBD2; CDR3nt: TGCGCCAGCGCACTCCCACTGGGCGGGAGGGGGCAAGAGACCCAGTACTTC; CDR3aa: CASALPLGGRGQETQYF
j_gene: TRBJ1-2; abundance: .; v_gene: TRBV30; d_gene: .; CDR3nt: TGTGCCTGGAGTGTTGAGGCAAACTATGGCTACACCTTC; CDR3aa: CAWSVEANYGYTF
j_gene: TRBJ2-7; abundance: .; v_gene: TRBV5-4; d_gene: .; CDR3nt: TGTGCCAGCAGCTCGGACAACTACGAGCAGTACTTC; CDR3aa: CASSSDNYEQYF
j_gene: TRBJ2-7; abundance: .; v_gene: TRBV6-1; d_gene: TRBD1; CDR3nt: TGTGCCAGCAGTGCCGGGACAGAAGGCTCCTACGAGCAGTACTTC; CDR3aa: CASSAGTEGSYEQYF
j_gene: TRBJ2-3; abundance: .; v_gene: TRBV5-6; d_gene: .; CDR3nt: TGTGCCAGCAGCTTGGAGGGCAGGGCCAAGACAGATACGCAGTATTTT; CDR3aa: CASSLEGRAKTDTQYF
j_gene: TRBJ1-2; abundance: .; v_gene: TRBV15; d_gene: .; CDR3nt: TGTGCCACCAGCAGACGCTATCTCGACCAAGGAAACTATGGCTACACCTTC; CDR3aa: CATSRRYLDQGNYGYTF
j_gene: TRBJ1-5; abundance: .; v_gene: TRBV6-1; d_gene: .; CDR3nt: TGTGCCAGCAGTGTACACTTGGAGACGAATCAGCCCCAGCATTTT; CDR3aa: CASSVHLETNQPQHF